This T cell receptor beta chain was sequenced for a study of graft-versus-host responses after intestinal transplantation. Note on this clone: No antigen is known for it.

Produced via immunoSEQ multiplex PCR; TCRdb's table is partial and in-frame only. The table includes about 120,000 clones, 90% detected once. General observations from the study: Graft-donor T cell macrochimerism in patients accompanied high graft-versus-host to host-versus-graft clonal ratios in allografts.

The germline gives CDR1 LNHDA, CDR2 SQIVND (reference sequence). This CDR3 region has 16 residues. After removal of 3 bases from V and 5 bases from J, the junction contained 7 bases not matched to a gene. This chain links TRBV19 with TRBJ2-1; 10 bases are shared with TRBD2. The receptor was isolated from a human donor who received an intestinal transplant. The sequencing here drew on unstimulated CD4+ T cells sorted from spleen or lymph node cells, taken before intestinal transplant. In nucleotides, the CDR3 is TGTGCCAGTAGTATCCCGGGACTAGCGCTTGACAATGAGCAGTTCTTC. Its protein is CASSIPGLALDNEQFF.